The entry below gives a single T cell receptor (beta chain) sequence along with its context. Measured with immunoSEQ multiplex PCR; TCRdb has only the in-frame clones, and not every one. The sample includes under 200,000 clones, roughly 84% of them seen just once. This entry belongs to a study of blood T cell repertoires in COVID-19. Between the trimmed V and J ends, which lost 1 base and 1 base, there was a span of 13 bases. Germline V gene data show CDR1 as SEHNR and CDR2 as FQNEAQ (reference sequence). The CDR3 is 16 amino acids. Patients in Seattle were enrolled during active infection, then followed longitudinally.

The TCR originated in a woman in her forties or fifties with COVID-19, enrolled during active disease. The genes are TRBV7-9 and TRBJ2-5; TRBD2 might be the D (5 bases). Sequenced sample: peripheral blood. CDR3 DNA sequence: TGTGCCAGCAGCTTAGGTCCCAACGGACTCCAAGAGACCCAGTACTTC. Its protein product is CASSLGPNGLQETQYF.